This T cell receptor (beta chain) came from a study of blood T cells in healthy people across ages. This clonotype has a handful of counts. Next came a second PCR, run for roughly 6 to 11 cycles, which used a sample-barcoded 5' primer along with a J-beta primer mix. TCRdb used MiXCR to reprocess the 5' RACE reads, holding one entry per CDR3 protein. The sample has 650,000 to 1,000,000 distinct CDR3 sequences; approximately 35% are singletons. Germline V gene sequence: CDR1 MNHEY, CDR2 SMNVEV (reference sequence). V was clipped by 4 bases and J by 0 bases, with 10 bases between them. The CDR3 is 16 residues long.

Sample: blood. The J gene is TRBJ2-6, the V gene TRBV27; D gene ambiguous. The sequence was collected from a man aged 18 to 35 in good health. CDR3 in DNA: TGTGCCAGCAGTTCCCGGTTGAGCTCTGGGGCCAACGTCCTGACTTTC. Translation gives CASSSRLSSGANVLTF.